Presented here are 3 T cell receptor beta chains from one specimen sequenced in a study of blood T cell repertoires in COVID-19. The assay was immunoSEQ multiplex PCR, and TCRdb's table has in-frame clones only and misses some. The table lists 25,000 to 30,000 clones, around 88% of them singletons. The source material was peripheral blood. These receptor sequences come from a human donor in a cohort sampled during active COVID-19.

CDR3: CASRLGDRGRYEQFF. CDR3 coding DNA: TGTGCCAGCAGGTTGGGGGACAGGGGGAGGTATGAGCAGTTCTTC. The gene calls are TRBV11-2 and TRBJ2-1, with 11 positions matching TRBD1. V lost 6 bases to trimming and J lost 8 bases; unmatched junction nucleotides: 9. This CDR3 has 15 residues. Per the germline V gene, CDR1 is SGHAT and CDR2 is FQNNGV.

The chain recombines TRBV19 with TRBJ1-2; TRBD1 aligns across 9 bases. CDR3 length: 15 amino acids. V gave up 4 bases and J gave up 3 bases; unmatched junction bases: 6. Germline V gives CDR1 LNHDA, CDR2 SQIVND (reference sequence). The CDR3: CASSRRTGEDYGYTF. The CDR3 bases are TGTGCCAGTAGTAGGCGGACAGGGGAAGACTATGGCTACACCTTC.

With regard to this clone: Other nucleotide sequences from this sample produce the same CDR3. The CDR3 protein is CASSIRQGYEQYF. The CDR3 DNA reads TGTGCCAGTAGTATACGGCAGGGGTACGAGCAGTACTTC. The chain recombines TRBV19 with TRBJ2-7, with D maybe TRBD1 (6 bases). This CDR3 spans 13 amino acids. V was clipped by 2 bases and J by 4 bases, with 9 bases between them. The germline V gene has CDR1 LNHDA and CDR2 SQIVND (reference sequence).